Given below is one T cell receptor beta chain in context. The sample belongs to a study of blood T cell repertoires in COVID-19. Study in general: PBMCs, B-cell-depleted T cells, or T cells were the source of the cDNA or gDNA that made up the material.

The V gene end was trimmed by 1 base and the J gene end by 5 bases; junction bases not matched to a gene: 5. CDR3 length: 15 residues. Germline V gene lookup returns CDR1 SGHNT and CDR2 YENEEA. Across over 20 US areas, participants ranged in age from about 18 to 90 years. Sequenced by immunoSEQ multiplex PCR; TCRdb stores in-frame clones only, minus some. The table records over 250,000 clones, roughly 80% of them present only once. Sequenced material: PBMCs or T cells enriched from blood (not recorded which). The receptor was isolated from a man aged 40-49 years who had been exposed to COVID-19. This chain links TRBV11-3 with TRBJ2-1; 7 nucleotides agree with TRBD2. DNA of the CDR3: TGTGCCAGCAGCTTAGCGGCGGGACTAAACAATGAGCAGTTCTTC. It is translated as CASSLAAGLNNEQFF.